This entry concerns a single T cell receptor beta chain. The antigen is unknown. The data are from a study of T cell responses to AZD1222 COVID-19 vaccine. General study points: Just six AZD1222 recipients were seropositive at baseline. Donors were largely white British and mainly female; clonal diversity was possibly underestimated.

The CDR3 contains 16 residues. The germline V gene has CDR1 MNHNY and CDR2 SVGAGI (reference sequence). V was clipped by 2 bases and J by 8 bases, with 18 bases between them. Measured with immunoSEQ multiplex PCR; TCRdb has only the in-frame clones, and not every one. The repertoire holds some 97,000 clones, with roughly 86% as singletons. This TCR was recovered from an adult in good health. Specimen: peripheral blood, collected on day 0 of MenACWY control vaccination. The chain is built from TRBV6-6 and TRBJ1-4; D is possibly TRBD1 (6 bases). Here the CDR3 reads CASSYPRDNWGEKLFF. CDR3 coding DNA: TGTGCCAGCAGTTACCCCCGGGACAACTGGGGCGAAAAACTGTTTTTT.